Shown below are 18 T cell receptor beta chains from a single sample sequenced in a study of blood T cell repertoires in COVID-19. Data came from immunoSEQ multiplex PCR; TCRdb stores just in-frame clones and leaves some out. The sample comprises roughly 250,000 clones, about nine tenths of which are singletons, and 1.2% rests with the top ten. The material sequenced was PBMCs or T cells enriched from blood (not recorded which). Receptors originate from a human donor in a cohort exposed to, infected with or recovered from COVID-19 (not recorded which). The donor label of this sample is uncertain.

The gene calls are TRBV10-1 and TRBJ1-5; D is unresolved. The germline V gene has CDR1 WNHNN and CDR2 SYGVQD (reference sequence). V was cut by 4 bases and J by 2 bases, with 18 bases left in between. This CDR3 region has 17 residues. Written as DNA, the CDR3 is TGCGCCAGCAGTGGCCCCTGGACTGTGGCGGGCAATCAGCCCCAGCATTTT. The encoded protein is CASSGPWTVAGNQPQHF.

Note on this clone: The same CDR3 can be traced to other DNA sequences in this sample. The chain uses TRBV18 and TRBJ1-2; 8 bases fit TRBD1. Trimming at V came to 2 bases and at J to 0 bases, leaving 2 bases not matched to a gene. The CDR3 has 15 residues. Germline V gene data show CDR1 as KGHSH and CDR2 as LQKENI. The CDR3 sequence: CASSPGQGANYGYTF. The CDR3, as DNA: TGTGCCAGCTCACCAGGACAGGGAGCTAACTATGGCTACACCTTC.

The chain combines TRBV6-4 with TRBJ2-2, with D perhaps matching TRBD2 (6 bases). The CDR3 loop spans 14 amino acids. Trimming cost V 3 bases and J 5 bases, with 10 bases left between them. The germline CDR1 and CDR2 sequences are MRHNA and SNTAGT. The CDR3 DNA reads TGTGCCAGCAGTGAAACGGGGGAAACCGGGGAGCTGTTTTTT. As protein: CASSETGETGELFF.

The V call is TRBV30, the J call TRBJ2-7; TRBD2 aligns across 11 bases. Losses at the gene ends were 3 bases for V and 5 bases for J; bases not matched to a gene: 9. The germline V gene has CDR1 GTSNPN and CDR2 SVGIG (reference sequence). The CDR3 consists of 15 residues. CDR3 loop: CAWRNPSGGRDEQYF. In DNA, the CDR3 is TGTGCCTGGAGGAACCCTAGCGGGGGGCGGGACGAGCAGTACTTC. The variable domain in full, with the rest retrieved from reference TRBV30 and TRBJ2-7, is SQTIHQWPATLVQPVGSPLSLECTVEGTSNPNLYWYRQAAGRGLQLLFYSVGIGQISSEVPQNLSASRPQDRQFILSSKKLLLSDSGFYLCAWRNPSGGRDEQYFGPGTRLTVT.

This clone has only a few counts. The chain carries TRBV4-1 and TRBJ1-1; TRBD1 is a possible D gene (6 bases). The CDR3 spans 16 residues. The V and J ends lost 0 bases and 0 bases respectively, with 11 bases between them. The germline V gene encodes CDR1 MGHRA and CDR2 YSYEKL. CDR3 bases: TGCGCCAGCAGCCAAGATGGCCAGGGGCTGAACACTGAAGCTTTCTTT. Its translation is CASSQDGQGLNTEAFF.

This clone came up once. The chain combines TRBV5-6 with TRBJ1-4; D remains unclear. The V end lost 0 bases, the J end lost 6 bases, and 12 bases lay between the germline ends. CDR1 is SGHDT, CDR2 YYEEEE, per germline. The CDR3 has 15 residues. The CDR3 loop reads CASSLVLGRDEKLFF. The CDR3 coding sequence is TGTGCCAGCAGCTTGGTCCTAGGGAGGGATGAAAAACTGTTTTTT.

V is TRBV28 and J is TRBJ1-2; a possible D gene is TRBD1 (6 bases). The CDR3 has 13 residues. V shed 8 bases and J shed 0 bases, with 10 bases lying between them. Germline-derived CDR1 and CDR2 are MDHEN and SYDVKM. The CDR3 spells CASRTEANYGYTF. CDR3 nucleotide sequence: TGTGCCAGCCGGACAGAGGCTAACTATGGCTACACCTTC.

This chain uses TRBV7-9 with TRBJ1-6; D uncertain. CDR1 is SEHNR and CDR2 is FQNEAQ in the germline V gene (reference sequence). V shed 1 base and J shed 10 bases, with 14 bases lying between them. The CDR3 has 15 amino acids. The CDR3 region has the DNA TGTGCCAGCAGCTTAGTACAGCCGAGAGGGTCACCCCTCCACTTT. This translates into CASSLVQPRGSPLHF.

The chain uses TRBV5-5 and TRBJ2-3; a weak D match, TRBD2 (6 bases). V gave up 10 bases and J gave up 3 bases, with 15 bases separating them. From germline, CDR1 is SGHKS and CDR2 YYEKEE (reference sequence). This CDR3 has 13 amino acids. Written as DNA, the CDR3 is TGTGCCGTAGGACGGGGGAAAACAGATACGCAGTATTTT. Its protein is CAVGRGKTDTQYF.

This chain links TRBV24-1 with TRBJ2-5; D might be TRBD2 (6 bases). Trimming removed 1 base at V and 3 bases at J, with 20 bases between. The CDR3 runs 18 residues. The germline V gene encodes CDR1 KGHDR and CDR2 SFDVKD. The CDR3 bases are TGTGCCACCAGTGATTTTGGCGGCAGGAAAGGCGGGGAAGAGACCCAGTACTTC. Protein: CATSDFGGRKGGEETQYF.

CDR3 sequence reads: CASSGVSGVPGELFF. The CDR3 bases are TGTGCCAGCAGTGGGGTGTCAGGGGTCCCCGGGGAGCTGTTTTTT. The rearrangement uses TRBV2 and TRBJ2-2, with a weak D call TRBD1 (6 bases). There are 15 residues in the CDR3. Germline loops: CDR1 SNHLY, CDR2 FYNNEI. V lost 4 bases and J 6 bases, leaving 15 bases between the germline ends.

The V call is TRBV7-6, the J call TRBJ2-1; D is undetermined. The CDR3 runs 16 residues. CDR1 is SGHVS and CDR2 is FNYEAQ in the germline V gene. V lost 3 bases and J 0 bases, leaving 12 bases between the germline ends. CDR3 in amino acids: CASSLNMPSSYNEQFF. The CDR3 DNA follows: TGTGCCAGCAGCTTGAACATGCCTAGCTCCTACAATGAGCAGTTCTTC.

The CDR3 DNA sequence: TGTGCCAGCAGCGGGGGGGCCCGCACAGATACGCAGTATTTT. This sequence encodes CASSGGARTDTQYF. The chain joins TRBV4-2 to TRBJ2-3; TRBD2 might be the D (7 bases). The V and J ends lost 5 bases and 1 base respectively, with 10 bases between them. The germline gives CDR1 LGHNA, CDR2 YNFKEQ. The CDR3 has 14 amino acids.

This chain uses TRBV4-1 with TRBJ1-1; D is unclear. With 2 bases removed from V and 1 base from J, the gap between germline ends came to 8 bases. From germline, CDR1 is MGHRA and CDR2 YSYEKL. The CDR3 length is 14 residues. As DNA, the CDR3 is TGCGCCAGCAGCCAATGGGAGGGGAACACTGAAGCTTTCTTT. Its protein product is CASSQWEGNTEAFF.

This chain links TRBV5-1 with TRBJ1-5; perhaps TRBD1 as D (6 bases). The CDR3 is made up of 14 amino acids. The V and J ends lost 2 bases and 3 bases respectively, with 9 bases between them. Germline values: CDR1 SGHRS, CDR2 YFSETQ. CDR3 nucleotides: TGCGCCAGCAGCTTAGGGGGTGACAATCAGCCCCAGCATTTT. Translated, it gives CASSLGGDNQPQHF. Looking up the rest from reference TRBV5-1 and TRBJ1-5 gives the full variable domain: KAGVTQTPRYLIKTRGQQVTLSCSPISGHRSVSWYQQTPGQGLQFLFEYFSETQRNKGNFPGRFSGRQFSNSRSEMNVSTLELGDSALYLCASSLGGDNQPQHFGDGTRLSIL.

The chain recombines TRBV4-1 with TRBJ1-2; 10 bases are a match to TRBD1. This CDR3 region has 17 residues. Germline V CDR1 and CDR2: MGHRA, YSYEKL. V shed 4 bases and J 5 bases; nucleotides not matched to a gene: 13. The CDR3 region is CASSLRDRGFRTYGYTF. The CDR3 DNA follows: TGCGCCAGCAGCCTCCGGGACAGGGGATTTCGGACTTATGGCTACACCTTC.

The rearrangement links TRBV18 to TRBJ2-3; a weak D match, TRBD2 (6 bases). Looked up from germline, CDR1 is KGHSH and CDR2 is LQKENI. The germline V and J ends were trimmed by 0 bases and 2 bases, with 12 bases remaining between them. The CDR3 loop spans 16 amino acids. DNA for the CDR3: TGTGCCAGCTCACCACCGGCCCGGGGGTTCACAGATACGCAGTATTTT. Translating gives CASSPPARGFTDTQYF.

V is TRBV19 and J is TRBJ1-5, with a weak D call TRBD1 (6 bases). V lost 10 bases to trimming and J lost 4 bases, with 17 bases between them. This CDR3 is built from 14 residues. Germline CDR1 and CDR2: LNHDA and SQIVND (reference sequence). CDR3 sequence: CATYQQGGNQPQHF. The CDR3 DNA sequence: TGTGCCACTTACCAACAGGGCGGGAATCAGCCCCAGCATTTT.